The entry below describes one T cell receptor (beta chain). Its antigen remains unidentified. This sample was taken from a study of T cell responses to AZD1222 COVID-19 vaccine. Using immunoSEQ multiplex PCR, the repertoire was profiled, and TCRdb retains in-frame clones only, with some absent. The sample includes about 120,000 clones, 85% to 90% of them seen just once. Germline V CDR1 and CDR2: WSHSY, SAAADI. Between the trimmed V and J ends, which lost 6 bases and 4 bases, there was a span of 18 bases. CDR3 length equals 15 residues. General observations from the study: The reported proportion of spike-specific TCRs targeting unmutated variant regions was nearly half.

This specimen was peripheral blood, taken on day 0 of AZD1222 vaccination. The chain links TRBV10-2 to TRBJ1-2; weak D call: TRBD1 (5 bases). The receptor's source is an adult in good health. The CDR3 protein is CASSPSQGVIYGYTF. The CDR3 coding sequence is TGCGCCAGCAGCCCTTCCCAAGGGGTAATCTATGGCTACACCTTC.